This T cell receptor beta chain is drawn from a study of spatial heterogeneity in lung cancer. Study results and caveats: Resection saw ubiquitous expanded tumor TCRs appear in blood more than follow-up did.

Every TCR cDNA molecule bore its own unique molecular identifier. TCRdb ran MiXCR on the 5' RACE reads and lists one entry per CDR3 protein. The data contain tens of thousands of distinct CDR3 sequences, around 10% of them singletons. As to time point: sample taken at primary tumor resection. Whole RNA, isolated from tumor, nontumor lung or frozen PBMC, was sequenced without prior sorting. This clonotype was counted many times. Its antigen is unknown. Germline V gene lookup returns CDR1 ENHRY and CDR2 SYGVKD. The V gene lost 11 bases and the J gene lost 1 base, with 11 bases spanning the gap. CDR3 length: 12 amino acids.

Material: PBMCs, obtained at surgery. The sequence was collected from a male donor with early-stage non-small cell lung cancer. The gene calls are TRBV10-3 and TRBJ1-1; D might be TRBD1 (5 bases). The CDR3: CAVGRGNTEAFF. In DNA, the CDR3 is TGTGCCGTGGGACGCGGGAACACTGAAGCTTTCTTT.